This TCR beta chain appears in the sequencing data of a study of shared clonotypes between healthy human individuals. Every subset had its genomic DNA shared out evenly among several immunoSEQ plates. Profiling relied on immunoSEQ multiplex PCR, and the TCRdb table lists in-frame clones only, not all of them. The table shows about 2.3 million clones, with approximately 93% occurring only once. Comments on this clone: Its specificity is not known.

The V gene's germline CDR1 is ENHRY and CDR2 SYGVKD. The V and J ends lost 3 bases and 0 bases respectively, with 6 bases between them. There are 15 residues in the CDR3. Study-level points and caveats: Naive CD4 clonotypes overlapped across a few donors at approximately 5.3%. Non-shared clonotypes had lower generation probabilities than clonotypes shared by all four sorted-subset donors. Researchers found naive subsets generally carried larger estimated richness than memory subsets.

The TCR was taken from a man between 18 and 35 years old in good health. Some clones in this sample may be carry-over from other donors' samples. Material: naive CD4+ T cells from PBMCs. As to subset: CD45RA+ positively selected. V usage is TRBV10-3 and J usage is TRBJ2-6; no definite D call. CDR3 bases: TGTGCCATCAGTGACGCTCGCTCTGGGGCCAACGTCCTGACTTTC. Amino acids: CAISDARSGANVLTF.